This TCR beta chain was recovered during a study of blood T cell repertoires in COVID-19. For the study at large: Spain, Italy and the United States supplied samples that represented acute and convalescent COVID-19.

CDR1 and CDR2 from the germline V gene are SGHDN and FVKESK. With 3 bases removed from V and 5 bases from J, the gap between germline ends came to 13 bases. This CDR3 comprises 14 residues. In the source study's methods: Estimation of nucleated cell counts was performed using reference gene primer amplification. Using immunoSEQ multiplex PCR, the repertoire was profiled, and TCRdb retains in-frame clones only, with some absent. That table is the source of V, J and clone size, and D and trimming were worked out from the DNA. The sample shows about 160,000 clones, about 80% of them seen only once. The sample comprised PBMCs or T cells enriched from blood (not recorded which). The receptor was derived from a woman in her sixties or seventies who had recovered from COVID-19. This rearrangement joins TRBV14 to TRBJ1-1; D call uncertain. CDR3: CASSHRGYGTEAFF. DNA for the CDR3: TGTGCCAGCAGCCATCGCGGTTATGGAACTGAAGCTTTCTTT. The complete variable domain, with remaining parts taken from reference TRBV14 and TRBJ1-1, reads EAGVTQFPSHSVIEKGQTVTLRCDPISGHDNLYWYRRVMGKEIKFLLHFVKESKQDESGMPNNRFLAERTGGTYSTLKVQPAELEDSGVYFCASSHRGYGTEAFFGQGTRLTVV.